This T cell receptor beta chain was observed in a study of cytomegalovirus exposure and HLA in healthy donors. Study-level points and caveats: Rarity held for most TCR sequences, but there were some public TCRs that occurred in many donors. The classifier reportedly diagnosed cytomegalovirus status with high sensitivity and specificity. The investigators catalogued 150 or so TCR beta chains as cytomegalovirus-associated.

TCRdb's table, derived via immunoSEQ multiplex PCR, lists solely in-frame clones and lacks some. Of 80,000 to 95,000 clones detected, around 93% appear once; the ten largest clones hold 1.1%. This CDR3 region has 15 residues. CDR1 is PRHDT and CDR2 is FYEKMQ in the germline V gene (reference sequence). Notes on this clone: No antigen is known for it. A read error may account for a junction end that differs from germline.

This receptor was obtained from a woman in her twenties or thirties in good health and CMV-seropositive. This chain links TRBV13 with TRBJ1-1; D gene ambiguous. The sequencing input was PBMCs. The CDR3 bases are TGTGCCAGCAGCCTAGGGCGGCAGATGAACACTGAAGCTTTCTTT. Translated, it gives CASSLGRQMNTEAFF.